Listed here are 14 T cell receptor beta chains from one sample, sequenced in a study of T cells in Graves' hyperthyroidism and ophthalmopathy. Amplified TCR beta CDR3 regions derived from RNA transcripts. The HTBI set primed first-round TCR CDR3 RT-PCR. TCRdb re-called the multiplex PCR reads through MiXCR, storing one row per CDR3 protein. The sample carries approximately 420,000 distinct CDR3 sequences, around 13% recorded once. The sequencing input was blood. Every receptor here comes from a woman aged 18 to 35 with Graves' hyperthyroidism.

Note on this clonotype: The limits of the CDR3 on the DNA are not certain, so only TCRdb's listed CDR3 is given. The CDR3: CASSFYICSASTASYEQYF. This chain uses TRBV5-4 with TRBJ2-7; TRBD2 was called by the table and not checked on the DNA. Germline V gene data show CDR1 as SGHNT and CDR2 as YYREEE (reference sequence). The CDR3 has 19 amino acids, counting both end residues.

At least ten counts were recorded for this clonotype. The chain joins TRBV30 to TRBJ2-7; unclear D gene. CDR1 and CDR2 (germline): GTSNPN, SVGIG (reference sequence). V shed 2 bases and J shed 5 bases, with 10 bases lying between them. The CDR3 is 12 residues long. In nucleotides, the CDR3 is TGTGCCTGGAGTCGATTAGTGGACGAGCAGTACTTC. Translating gives CAWSRLVDEQYF.

This clonotype came up many times. The V call is TRBV20-1, the J call TRBJ2-7, with 9 bases matching TRBD2. V shed 6 bases, J shed 2 bases, and the junction held 8 bases outside the gene matches. Germline CDR1 reads DFQATT; CDR2 reads SNEGSKA (reference sequence). The CDR3 consists of 14 residues. CDR3 sequence: CSAGASSGTYEQYF. The CDR3 nucleotides are TGCAGTGCCGGGGCCTCTAGCGGGACCTACGAGCAGTACTTC.

The chain's CDR3 is CASSFRTSGREQETQYF. The CDR3 DNA reads as TGTGCCAGCAGCTTCAGGACTAGCGGGAGGGAGCAAGAGACCCAGTACTTC. The rearrangement uses TRBV7-2 and TRBJ2-5; TRBD2 agrees at 15 bases. J was trimmed by 2 bases and V by 3 bases; bases with no gene match: 4. The CDR3 has 17 amino acids. The germline V gene has CDR1 SGHTA and CDR2 FQGNSA.

There are many counts of this clonotype. The rearrangement joins TRBV28 to TRBJ1-5; no clear D gene. This CDR3 has 12 residues. CDR1 and CDR2 (germline): MDHEN, SYDVKM. V lost 8 bases, J lost 2 bases, and 7 bases lay in between. In nucleotides, the CDR3 is TGTGCCAGCTGGGTTGGCAATCAGCCCCAGCATTTT. This sequence encodes CASWVGNQPQHF.

This clonotype was seen at least ten times. The chain is built from TRBV12-3 or TRBV12-4 and TRBJ2-5; TRBD2 might be the D (7 bases). The CDR3 is made up of 16 amino acids. The V end lost 2 bases, the J end lost 5 bases, and 18 bases lay between the germline ends. The chain's CDR3 is CASSLSGQGGGETQYF. For the CDR3, the DNA is TGTGCCAGCAGTTTATCGGGGCAGGGAGGGGGGGAGACCCAGTACTTC.

Ten or more counts support this clonotype. The CDR3 loop is CASSYASPDNSYEQYF. Here the CDR3 DNA reads TGTGCCAGCAGTTACGCCTCCCCGGACAACTCCTACGAGCAGTACTTC. The gene calls are TRBV6-2 or TRBV6-3 and TRBJ2-7; tentative D call: TRBD1 (5 bases). The V end was cut by 2 bases, the J end by 0 bases, with 14 bases between. The CDR3 extends over 16 amino acids. The germline gives CDR1 MNHEY, CDR2 SVGEGT.

This clonotype has at least ten counts. The chain joins TRBV30 to TRBJ2-5; 9 nucleotides match TRBD1. The germline gives CDR1 GTSNPN, CDR2 SVGIG (reference sequence). After removal of 5 bases from V and 4 bases from J, the junction contained 11 bases not matched to a gene. There are 15 residues in the CDR3. The chain's CDR3 is CAWGPGQGMRETQYF. The CDR3 DNA is TGTGCCTGGGGCCCGGGACAGGGAATGAGAGAGACCCAGTACTTC.

This clonotype was detected ten times or more. CDR3 in DNA: TGTGCCAGCAGTTTAGCGGTCGGGACCTACGAGCAGTACTTC. Protein: CASSLAVGTYEQYF. This chain links TRBV12-3 or TRBV12-4 with TRBJ2-7; TRBD2 might be the D (5 bases). Trimming removed 0 bases from V and 2 bases from J, with 8 bases in between. The CDR3 length is 14 residues.

There are many counts of this clonotype. In nucleotides, the CDR3 is TGCAGTGCTAAAGCGGGAGGGCCGCGAGAGACCCAGTACTTC. The encoded protein is CSAKAGGPRETQYF. The genes are TRBV20-1 and TRBJ2-5, with 10 bases lining up with TRBD2. CDR1 is DFQATT, CDR2 SNEGSKA, per germline (reference sequence). V was clipped by 4 bases and J by 4 bases; unmatched bases: 6. This CDR3 comprises 14 residues.

This clonotype was counted at least ten times. CDR3 protein: CASSFGGSGRDTQYF. DNA of the CDR3: TGTGCCAGCAGCTTCGGAGGGAGTGGAAGAGATACGCAGTATTTT. The gene calls are TRBV11-2 and TRBJ2-3; D may be TRBD2 (6 bases). The CDR3 runs to 15 residues. The germline gives CDR1 SGHAT, CDR2 FQNNGV. V lost 3 bases and J 5 bases, leaving 15 bases between the germline ends.

This clonotype appeared many times. The V gene is TRBV10-3, the J gene TRBJ1-3, with no clear D. V was trimmed by 0 bases and J by 4 bases, leaving 7 bases between them. The CDR3 sequence is 14 residues long. CDR1 ENHRY and CDR2 SYGVKD come from the germline V gene. The CDR3 DNA follows: TGTGCCATCAGTGAGTCAGGGTCCGGAAACACCATATATTTT. Translation: CAISESGSGNTIYF.

V gene TRBV28 combines with J gene TRBJ2-1; 8 nucleotides align to TRBD2. J gave up 1 base and V 6 bases, and 20 bases lay outside the gene matches. The CDR3 sequence is 20 residues long. Germline V CDR1 and CDR2: MDHEN, SYDVKM. The CDR3 coding sequence is TGTGCCAGCAGCAAAACTATAGAAGTTAGCGGGAAATCGTCCTACAATGAGCAGTTCTTC. Protein product: CASSKTIEVSGKSSYNEQFF.

This clonotype came up many times. CDR3 DNA: TGTGCCAGCAGTCTTGGGGATCTCGAAGGCACTGAAGCTTTCTTT. This translates into CASSLGDLEGTEAFF. The rearrangement joins TRBV5-8 to TRBJ1-1; D is uncertain. Germline CDR1 and CDR2: SGHTS and YDEGEE. V was trimmed by 5 bases and J by 4 bases, leaving 18 bases between them. The CDR3 is 15 residues long.